This T cell receptor beta chain is from a study of graft-versus-host responses after intestinal transplantation. Study results and caveats: Patients who carried graft-donor T cell macrochimerism also had high graft-versus-host to host-versus-graft clonal ratios in their allografts.

Clones were read by immunoSEQ multiplex PCR, and TCRdb kept only the in-frame ones, dropping some. Of 50,000 or so clones listed, 90% to 95% are singletons. About this clone: The antigen is unknown.

Germline V gene lookup returns CDR1 SGHKS and CDR2 YYEKEE (reference sequence). CDR3 length equals 14 residues. Trimming shortened V by 0 bases and J by 8 bases, and 11 bases separated the two germline ends. This material consisted of PBMCs, taken roughly 120 days after intestinal transplantation. This chain uses TRBV5-5 with TRBJ1-4; possible D gene TRBD1, 6 bases. The source of this sequence is a human patient who received an intestinal transplant, so some T cells may come from the graft donor. The CDR3 spells CASSLGRGGEKLFF. In DNA, the CDR3 is TGTGCCAGCAGCTTGGGCAGGGGAGGGGAAAAACTGTTTTTT. Filled out from reference TRBV5-5 and TRBJ1-4, the complete variable domain reads DAGVTQSPTHLIKTRGQQVTLRCSPISGHKSVSWYQQVLGQGPQFIFQYYEKEERGRGNFPDRFSARQFPNYSSELNVNALLLGDSALYLCASSLGRGGEKLFFGSGTQLSVL.